This T cell receptor (beta chain) was identified during a study of cytomegalovirus exposure and HLA in healthy donors. Worth noting for this clone: Its antigen is still unknown.

Findings and limits, study-wide: As a later analysis showed, a missense DCLRE1C variant was linked to trimming of TCR beta V- and J-genes. Donors were assumed by presence/absence analyses to have roughly uniform sequencing depth. Most TCR sequences were seen very rarely across donors, but some public TCRs occurred in many.

Germline lookup yields CDR1 SGHTA and CDR2 FQGNSA. This CDR3 has 16 amino acids. The junction had 12 bases not matched to a gene; V was cut back by 7 bases and J by 4 bases. PCR used 60 Vbeta primers and 13 Jbeta primers. Using immunoSEQ multiplex PCR, the repertoire was profiled, and TCRdb retains in-frame clones only, with some absent. The sample comprises about 160,000 clones, approximately 80% of which are singletons, and 6.3% rests with the top ten. Specimen: PBMCs. The TCR sequence derives from a male donor in good health and CMV-seropositive. The chain links TRBV7-2 to TRBJ1-1; TRBD1 matches at 10 bases. This CDR3 is CASNPGQGTPSTEAFF. In nucleotides, the CDR3 is TGTGCCAGCAACCCGGGACAGGGGACCCCCTCCACTGAAGCTTTCTTT.